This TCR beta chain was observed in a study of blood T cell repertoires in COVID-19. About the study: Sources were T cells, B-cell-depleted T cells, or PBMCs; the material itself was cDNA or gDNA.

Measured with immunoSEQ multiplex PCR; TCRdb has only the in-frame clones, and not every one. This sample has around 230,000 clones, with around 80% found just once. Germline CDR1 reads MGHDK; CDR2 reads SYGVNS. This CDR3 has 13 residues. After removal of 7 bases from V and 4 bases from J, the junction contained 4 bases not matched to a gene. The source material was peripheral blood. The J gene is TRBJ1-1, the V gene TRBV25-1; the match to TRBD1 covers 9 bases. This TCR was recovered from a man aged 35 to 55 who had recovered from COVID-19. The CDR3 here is CASTGQGITEAFF. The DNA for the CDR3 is TGTGCCAGCACCGGACAGGGGATCACTGAAGCTTTCTTT.